The clone carrying this TCR beta chain occurred a few times. The antigen is undetermined. The V end was cut by 5 bases, the J end by 2 bases, with 12 bases between. This CDR3 contains 15 residues. CDR1 and CDR2 from the germline V gene are MDHEN and SYDVKM. This sample was taken from a study of T cell repertoires in cytomegalovirus infection. Looking at the study overall: TCR beta signatures that were public indicated CMV infection and matching HLA type.

TCRdb re-called the reads with MiXCR, one entry per CDR3 protein. The sample includes about 500,000 distinct CDR3 sequences, about 33% of them seen just once. The clonotype was recovered from a human donor in good health (CMV status not recorded). Some clones in this sample may be carry-over from other donors' samples. V and J are TRBV28 and TRBJ1-4; D is uncertain. Here the sequenced sample was cultured PBMCs, taken from culture after CMV antigen stimulation. CDR3 region: CASSSGGSTNEKLFF. In DNA form, the CDR3 reads TGTGCCAGCAGTAGTGGAGGCTCGACTAATGAAAAACTGTTTTTT. Combining the CDR3 with reference TRBV28 and TRBJ1-4 gives the whole variable domain DVKVTQSSRYLVKRTGEKVFLECVQDMDHENMFWYRQDPGLGLRLIYFSYDVKMKEKGDIPEGYSVSREKKERFSLILESASTNQTSMYLCASSSGGSTNEKLFFGSGTQLSVL.